Shown below are 2 T cell receptor beta chains from a single sample sequenced in a study of CD8 T cells in Susac syndrome. The RNA, 0.5 to 1 ug, was put through reverse transcription using random hexamers. One entry per CDR3 protein results from TCRdb running MiXCR on the immunoSEQ multiplex PCR reads. This sample has 150,000 to 200,000 distinct CDR3 sequences, with about 95% found just once. Sequenced input: CD4+ T cells from PBMCs. Receptors were obtained from a human donor in good health.

The chain joins TRBV20-1 to TRBJ2-7; weak D call: TRBD1 (5 bases). The germline V gene encodes CDR1 DFQATT and CDR2 SNEGSKA (reference sequence). Trimming removed 3 bases at V and 5 bases at J, with 14 bases between. The CDR3 has 13 residues. CDR3 in DNA: TGCAGTGCTAGGAGCAGGGTCGACAACGAGCAGTACTTC. Protein product: CSARSRVDNEQYF.

J is TRBJ1-1 and V is TRBV20-1, with D unclear. Germline V gives CDR1 DFQATT, CDR2 SNEGSKA (reference sequence). Trimming removed 6 bases from V and 1 base from J, with 21 bases in between. The CDR3 length is 16 residues. CDR3 residues: CSARRWSRAANTEAFF. CDR3 sequence (DNA): TGCAGTGCAAGGAGATGGTCCCGGGCCGCGAACACTGAAGCTTTCTTT.